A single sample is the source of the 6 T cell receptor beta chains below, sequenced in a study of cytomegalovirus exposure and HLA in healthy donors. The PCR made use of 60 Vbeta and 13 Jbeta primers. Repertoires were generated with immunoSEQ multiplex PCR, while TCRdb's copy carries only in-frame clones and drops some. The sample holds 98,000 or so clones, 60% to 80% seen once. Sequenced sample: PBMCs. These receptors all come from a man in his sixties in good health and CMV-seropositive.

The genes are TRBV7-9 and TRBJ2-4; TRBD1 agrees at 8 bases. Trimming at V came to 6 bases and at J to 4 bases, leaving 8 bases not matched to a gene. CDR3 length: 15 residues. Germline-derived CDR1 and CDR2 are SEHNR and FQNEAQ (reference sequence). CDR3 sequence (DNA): TGTGCCAGCAGTTTTCCGGGACAGGAGAAAAACATTCAGTACTTC. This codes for CASSFPGQEKNIQYF. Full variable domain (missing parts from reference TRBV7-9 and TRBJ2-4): DTGVSQNPRHKITKRGQNVTFRCDPISEHNRLYWYRQTLGQGPEFLTYFQNEAQLEKSRLLSDRFSAERPKGSFSTLEIQRTEQGDSAMYLCASSFPGQEKNIQYFGAGTRLSVL.

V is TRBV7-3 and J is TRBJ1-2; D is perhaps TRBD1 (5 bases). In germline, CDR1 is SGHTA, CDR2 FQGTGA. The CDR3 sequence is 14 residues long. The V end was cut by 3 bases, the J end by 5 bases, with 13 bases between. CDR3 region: CASSLSGTEYGYTF. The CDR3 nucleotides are TGTGCCAGCAGCTTGTCCGGGACTGAGTATGGCTACACCTTC.

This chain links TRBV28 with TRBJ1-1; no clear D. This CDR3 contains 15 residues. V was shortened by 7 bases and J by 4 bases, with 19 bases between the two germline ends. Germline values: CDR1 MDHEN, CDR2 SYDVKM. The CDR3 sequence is CASTPGGASGTEAFF. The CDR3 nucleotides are TGTGCCAGCACACCTGGTGGCGCCTCGGGCACTGAAGCTTTCTTT.

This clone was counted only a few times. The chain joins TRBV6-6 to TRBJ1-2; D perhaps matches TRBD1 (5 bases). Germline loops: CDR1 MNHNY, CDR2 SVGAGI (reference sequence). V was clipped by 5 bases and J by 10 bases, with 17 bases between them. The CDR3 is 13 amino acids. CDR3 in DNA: TGTGCCAGCAGTCTGCTAGACAGTTCTGACTACACCTTC. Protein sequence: CASSLLDSSDYTF.

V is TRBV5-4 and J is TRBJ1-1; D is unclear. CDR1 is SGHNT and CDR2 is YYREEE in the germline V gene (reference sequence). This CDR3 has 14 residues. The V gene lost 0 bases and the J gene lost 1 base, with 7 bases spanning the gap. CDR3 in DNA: TGTGCCAGCAGCTTGGTTGGGAGGAACACTGAAGCTTTCTTT. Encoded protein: CASSLVGRNTEAFF.

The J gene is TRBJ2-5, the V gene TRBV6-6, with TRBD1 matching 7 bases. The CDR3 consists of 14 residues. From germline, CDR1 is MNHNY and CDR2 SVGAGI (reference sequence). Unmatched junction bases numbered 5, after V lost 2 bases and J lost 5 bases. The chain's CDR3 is CASSYRQGGETQYF. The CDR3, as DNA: TGTGCCAGCAGTTACCGACAGGGTGGGGAGACCCAGTACTTC.